These T cell receptor beta chains were read from a single sample in a study of shared clonotypes between healthy human individuals. The protocol was immunoSEQ multiplex PCR, while the TCRdb copy is restricted to in-frame clones and leaves out a portion. The table shows roughly 570,000 clones, with about 98% occurring only once. Sequenced: naive CD8+ T cells sorted from blood. These receptors were collected from a man aged 30 to 39 in good health. The CDR3 runs from the conserved cysteine through the conserved F or W. A D gene is named only where the DNA matches it firmly. The size of a clone is reported for some rows only, either as once, few or many, or as a class for expanded clones.

d_call: TRBD1; j_call: TRBJ1-1; v_call: TRBV4-1; clone_size: once; cdr3_length: 13; cdr3_nt: TGCGCCAGCAGCAGAGGGGGCGGCACTGAAGCTTTCTTT; cdr3_aa: CASSRGGGTEAFF
d_call: .; j_call: TRBJ2-3; v_call: TRBV7-2; clone_size: .; cdr3_length: 15; cdr3_nt: TGTGCCAGCAGCTTAGAACTCAGCCCTACAGATACGCAGTATTTT; cdr3_aa: CASSLELSPTDTQYF
d_call: TRBD1; j_call: TRBJ1-2; v_call: TRBV19; clone_size: .; cdr3_length: 13; cdr3_nt: TGTGCCAGCGCGAGACAGGGTGACTATGGCTACACCTTC; cdr3_aa: CASARQGDYGYTF
d_call: .; j_call: TRBJ2-7; v_call: TRBV4-1; clone_size: .; cdr3_length: 14; cdr3_nt: TGCGCCAGCAGCCAAGTAGCAGGTCGGTACGAGCAGTACTTC; cdr3_aa: CASSQVAGRYEQYF
d_call: TRBD1; j_call: TRBJ2-1; v_call: TRBV11-3; clone_size: .; cdr3_length: 14; cdr3_nt: TGTGCCAGCAGCACCGCGGACAGGGACAATGAGCAGTTCTTC; cdr3_aa: CASSTADRDNEQFF
d_call: .; j_call: TRBJ1-2; v_call: TRBV29-1; clone_size: few; cdr3_length: 11; cdr3_nt: TGCAGCGTTGAAGGGGACGATGGCTACACCTTC; cdr3_aa: CSVEGDDGYTF
d_call: TRBD2; j_call: TRBJ2-3; v_call: TRBV5-1; clone_size: .; cdr3_length: 15; cdr3_nt: TGCGCCAGCAGCTTCCGGACTAGCGGGACAGATACGCAGTATTTT; cdr3_aa: CASSFRTSGTDTQYF
d_call: TRBD2; j_call: TRBJ2-7; v_call: TRBV27; clone_size: once; cdr3_length: 16; cdr3_nt: TGTGCCAGCAGTTATCGACTAGCGGGAGATGCCTACGAGCAGTACTTC; cdr3_aa: CASSYRLAGDAYEQYF
d_call: TRBD2; j_call: TRBJ2-2; v_call: TRBV5-8; clone_size: .; cdr3_length: 18; cdr3_nt: TGTGCCAGCAGCCCTGGGAACACCGGGACTAGTTTTCACGAGGAGCTGTTTTTT; cdr3_aa: CASSPGNTGTSFHEELFF
d_call: .; j_call: TRBJ2-7; v_call: TRBV19; clone_size: .; cdr3_length: 13; cdr3_nt: TGTGCCAGTAGTATCCTACAGGGCTACGAGCAGTACTTC; cdr3_aa: CASSILQGYEQYF
d_call: .; j_call: TRBJ2-7; v_call: TRBV4-1; clone_size: .; cdr3_length: 14; cdr3_nt: TGCGCCAGCAGCCAGGGACATACCTCCTACGAGCAGTACTTC; cdr3_aa: CASSQGHTSYEQYF
d_call: .; j_call: TRBJ1-1; v_call: TRBV4-2; clone_size: once; cdr3_length: 13; cdr3_nt: TGTGCCAGCAGCCAAGAGTTGAACACTGAAGCTTTCTTT; cdr3_aa: CASSQELNTEAFF
d_call: .; j_call: TRBJ2-1; v_call: TRBV27; clone_size: .; cdr3_length: 15; cdr3_nt: TGTGCCAGCAGCAATTTCCGGGAGCCCTACAATGAGCAGTTCTTC; cdr3_aa: CASSNFREPYNEQFF
d_call: .; j_call: TRBJ2-1; v_call: TRBV7-9; clone_size: .; cdr3_length: 11; cdr3_nt: TGTGCCAGCTCGGGAGACAATGAGCAGTTCTTC; cdr3_aa: CASSGDNEQFF